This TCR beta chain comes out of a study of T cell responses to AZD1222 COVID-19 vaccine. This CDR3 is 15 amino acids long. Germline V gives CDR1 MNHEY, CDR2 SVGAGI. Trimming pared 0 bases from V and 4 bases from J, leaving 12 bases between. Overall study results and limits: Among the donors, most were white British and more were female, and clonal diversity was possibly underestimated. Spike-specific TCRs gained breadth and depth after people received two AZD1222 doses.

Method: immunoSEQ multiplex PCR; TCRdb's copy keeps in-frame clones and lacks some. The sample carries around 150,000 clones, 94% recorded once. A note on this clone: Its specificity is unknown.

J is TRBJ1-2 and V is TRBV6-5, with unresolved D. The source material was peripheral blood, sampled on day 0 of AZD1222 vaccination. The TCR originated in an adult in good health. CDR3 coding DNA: TGTGCCAGCAGTTACTCGACGGACGGCTCCTATGGCTACACCTTC. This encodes CASSYSTDGSYGYTF.